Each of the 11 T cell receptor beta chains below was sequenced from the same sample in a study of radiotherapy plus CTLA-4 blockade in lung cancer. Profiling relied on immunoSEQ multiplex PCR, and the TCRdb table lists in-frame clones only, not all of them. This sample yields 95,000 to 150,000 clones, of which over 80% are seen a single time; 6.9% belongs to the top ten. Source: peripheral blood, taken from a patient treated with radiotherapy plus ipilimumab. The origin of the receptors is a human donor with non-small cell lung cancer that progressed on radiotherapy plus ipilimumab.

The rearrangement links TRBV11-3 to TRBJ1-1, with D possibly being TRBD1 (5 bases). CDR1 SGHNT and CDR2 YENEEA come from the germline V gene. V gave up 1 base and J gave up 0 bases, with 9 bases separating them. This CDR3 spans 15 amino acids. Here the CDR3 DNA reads TGTGCCAGCAGCTTAGCCGGGGCAATGAACACTGAAGCTTTCTTT. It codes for CASSLAGAMNTEAFF. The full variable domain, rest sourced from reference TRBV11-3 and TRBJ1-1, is EAGVVQSPRYKIIEKKQPVAFWCNPISGHNTLYWYLQNLGQGPELLIRYENEEAVDDSQLPKDRFSAERLKGVDSTLKIQPAELGDSAVYLCASSLAGAMNTEAFFGQGTRLTVV.

The CDR3 DNA is TGCGCCAGCAGCTTAGAGACTGAAGCTTTCTTT. This gives the protein CASSLETEAFF. V is TRBV5-1 and J is TRBJ1-1; D is unresolved. Germline V CDR1 and CDR2: SGHRS, YFSETQ. This CDR3 has 11 amino acids. V lost 2 bases and J lost 5, with 4 bases in between.

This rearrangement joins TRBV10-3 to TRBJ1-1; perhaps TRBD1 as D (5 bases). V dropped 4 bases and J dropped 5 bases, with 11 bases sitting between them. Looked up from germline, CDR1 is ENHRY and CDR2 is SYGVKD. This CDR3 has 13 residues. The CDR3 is CAISAGASTEAFF. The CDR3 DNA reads TGTGCCATCAGTGCCGGGGCTTCAACTGAAGCTTTCTTT.

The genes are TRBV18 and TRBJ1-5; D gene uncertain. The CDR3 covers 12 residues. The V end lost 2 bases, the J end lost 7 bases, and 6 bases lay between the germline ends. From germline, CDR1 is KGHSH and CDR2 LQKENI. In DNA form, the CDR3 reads TGTGCCAGCTCACCAGGAGGCCAGCCCCAGCATTTT. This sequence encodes CASSPGGQPQHF. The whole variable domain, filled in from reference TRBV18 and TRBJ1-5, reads NAGVMQNPRHLVRRRGQEARLRCSPMKGHSHVYWYRQLPEEGLKFMVYLQKENIIDESGMPKERFSAEFPKEGPSILRIQQVVRGDSAAYFCASSPGGQPQHFGDGTRLSIL.

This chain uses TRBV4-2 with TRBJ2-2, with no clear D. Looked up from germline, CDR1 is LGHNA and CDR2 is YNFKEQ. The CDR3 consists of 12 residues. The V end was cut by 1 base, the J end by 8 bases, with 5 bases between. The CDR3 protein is CASSQVSGELFF. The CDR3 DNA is TGTGCCAGCAGCCAAGTATCGGGGGAGCTGTTTTTT.

DNA of the CDR3: TGCAGCGCCCTGGATAGCAGGGGCACTGAAGCTTTCTTT. Protein sequence: CSALDSRGTEAFF. This chain connects TRBV29-1 to TRBJ1-1; tentative D call: TRBD1 (6 bases). Germline values: CDR1 SQVTM, CDR2 ANQGSEA. CDR3 length: 13 residues. V was cut by 7 bases and J by 4 bases, with 16 bases left in between.

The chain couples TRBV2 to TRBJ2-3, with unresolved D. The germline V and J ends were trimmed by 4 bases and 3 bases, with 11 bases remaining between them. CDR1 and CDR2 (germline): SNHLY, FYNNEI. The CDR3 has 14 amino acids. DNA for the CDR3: TGTGCCAGCAGTGTTGGTGATCGGACAGATACGCAGTATTTT. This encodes CASSVGDRTDTQYF. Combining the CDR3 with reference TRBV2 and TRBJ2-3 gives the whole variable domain EPEVTQTPSHQVTQMGQEVILRCVPISNHLYFYWYRQILGQKVEFLVSFYNNEISEKSEIFDDQFSVERPDGSNFTLKIRSTKLEDSAMYFCASSVGDRTDTQYFGPGTRLTVL.

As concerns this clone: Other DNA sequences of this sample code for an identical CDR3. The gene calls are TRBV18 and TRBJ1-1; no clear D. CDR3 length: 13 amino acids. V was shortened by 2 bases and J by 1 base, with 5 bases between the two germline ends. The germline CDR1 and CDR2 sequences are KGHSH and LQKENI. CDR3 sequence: CASSPDGNTEAFF. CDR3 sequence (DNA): TGTGCCAGCTCACCAGACGGGAACACTGAAGCTTTCTTT.

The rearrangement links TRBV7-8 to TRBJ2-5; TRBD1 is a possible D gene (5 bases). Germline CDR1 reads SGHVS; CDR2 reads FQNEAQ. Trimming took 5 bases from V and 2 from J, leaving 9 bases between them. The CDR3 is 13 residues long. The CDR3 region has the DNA TGTGCCAGCAGCGTGACAGTTCAAGAGACCCAGTACTTC. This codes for CASSVTVQETQYF.

The CDR3 spells CASRERAGQETQYF. The CDR3 DNA is TGTGCCAGCAGGGAAAGAGCGGGCCAAGAGACCCAGTACTTC. The J gene is TRBJ2-5, the V gene TRBV5-4; D is possibly TRBD2 (6 bases). The CDR3 contains 14 residues. The V end was cut by 5 bases, the J end by 1 base, with 12 bases between. Germline CDR1 and CDR2: SGHNT and YYREEE (reference sequence). Using reference TRBV5-4 and TRBJ2-5 for the parts outside the CDR3, the full variable domain is ETGVTQSPTHLIKTRGQQVTLRCSSQSGHNTVSWYQQALGQGPQFIFQYYREEENGRGNFPPRFSGLQFPNYSSELNVNALELDDSALYLCASRERAGQETQYFGPGTRLLVL.

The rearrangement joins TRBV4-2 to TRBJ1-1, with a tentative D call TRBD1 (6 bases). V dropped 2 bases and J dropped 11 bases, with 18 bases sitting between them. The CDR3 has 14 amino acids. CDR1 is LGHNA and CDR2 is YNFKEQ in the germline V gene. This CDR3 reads CASSQRGGDRRAFF. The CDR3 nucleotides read TGTGCCAGCAGCCAACGAGGGGGGGATAGACGCGCTTTCTTT.